The rows below give T cell receptor beta chains drawn from one sample of a study of T cells in Graves' hyperthyroidism and ophthalmopathy. TCRdb recomputed calls from the multiplex PCR reads with MiXCR, one row per CDR3 protein. This table has over 700,000 distinct CDR3 sequences, around a third appearing once. The material sequenced was blood. The receptor set was obtained from a woman between 40 and 55 years old with Graves' hyperthyroidism. The CDR3 runs from the conserved cysteine through the conserved F or W. D genes are given only for firm matches. The size entry is marked missing in some rows and otherwise reads once, few, many or a size class.

abundance	v_gene	d_gene	j_gene	CDR3nt	CDR3aa
many	TRBV10-3	TRBD1	TRBJ2-2	TGTGCCATCAGTGACAGGACAGGGACCGGGGAGCTGTTTTTT	CAISDRTGTGELFF
many	TRBV19	.	TRBJ1-5	TGTGCCAGTGGACGGAGAGGTAATCAGCCCCAGCATTTT	CASGRRGNQPQHF
.	TRBV12-3/TRBV12-4	.	TRBJ1-4	TGTGCCAGCAGCCTTCAACTAGCGGATGAAAAACTGTTTTTT	CASSLQLADEKLFF
.	TRBV7-7	.	TRBJ2-1	TGTGCTAGCAGTATGACCCAGGGGAATGAGCAGTTCTTC	CASSMTQGNEQFF
few	TRBV28	TRBD1	TRBJ2-7	TGTGCCGGGGGACAGGGGGATTACGAGCAGTACTTC	CAGGQGDYEQYF
.	TRBV7-2	.	TRBJ1-6	TGTGCCAGCACCGGGGGGGGCCTAGAATCACCCCTCCACTTT	CASTGGGLESPLHF
.	TRBV7-2	.	TRBJ1-5	TGTGCCAGCAGCACGAACTACAGGGAGGCTGGAGAGACCCAGCATTTT	CASSTNYREAGETQHF
.	TRBV19	TRBD2	TRBJ2-2	TGTGCCAGTAGTAAAGGAGCGGGATTAAACACCGGGGAGCTGTTTTTT	CASSKGAGLNTGELFF
many	TRBV11-2	.	TRBJ2-5	TGTGCCAGCAGCTTAGGACGGGAGAGGGAGACCCAGTACTTC	CASSLGRERETQYF
.	TRBV7-9	.	TRBJ1-4	TGTGCCAGCGGCTTTTCTGAAAAACTGTTTTTT	CASGFSEKLFF
.	TRBV4-1	.	TRBJ1-5	TGCGCCAGCAGCCAAGATTGGGGAATTCAGCCCCAGCATTTT	CASSQDWGIQPQHF
.	TRBV3-1	TRBD1	TRBJ2-3	TGTGCCAGCAGCCCCCGGGGGACAGGGTCGACAGATACGCAGTATTTT	CASSPRGTGSTDTQYF
.	TRBV14	.	TRBJ1-1	TGTGCCACTCACTGGGTCATGAACACTGAAGCTTTCTTT	CATHWVMNTEAFF
.	TRBV5-4	TRBD1	TRBJ1-6	TGTGCCAGCAGGACCAGCTGGGACAGGTCTTATAATTCACCCCTCCACTTT	CASRTSWDRSYNSPLHF
many	TRBV6-5	.	TRBJ1-6	TGTGCCAGCAGTGGTCAGGGCGGAAATTCACCCCTCCACTTT	CASSGQGGNSPLHF
.	TRBV7-3	.	TRBJ2-3	TGTGCCAGCAGCTCACAGGGGGGGGGCACAGATACGCAGTATTTT	CASSSQGGGTDTQYF
many	TRBV9	.	TRBJ1-1	TGTGCCAGCAGCGTAGGAAGGAACACTGAAGCTTTCTTT	CASSVGRNTEAFF
few	TRBV20-1	TRBD2	TRBJ2-7	TGCAGTGCTAGAGATTCGACTAGCAGCTCCTACGAGCAGTACTTC	CSARDSTSSSYEQYF
many	TRBV5-1	.	TRBJ1-2	TGCGCCAGCAGCCAAGGACAGACGCATGGCTACACCTTC	CASSQGQTHGYTF
.	TRBV6-6	.	TRBJ1-3	TGTGCCACCTGGGGGGCCGGCAACGGAAACACCATATATTTT	CATWGAGNGNTIYF
few	TRBV9	.	TRBJ1-2	TGTGCCAGCACCATCGACGGGGGCACCTATGGCTACACCTTC	CASTIDGGTYGYTF
.	TRBV27	.	TRBJ1-6	TGTGCCAGCAGTTTATTGGGGTATTCACCCCTCCACTTT	CASSLLGYSPLHF
.	TRBV29-1	.	TRBJ1-1	TGCAGCGTTGGGAGCGGCACTGAAGCTTTCTTT	CSVGSGTEAFF
.	TRBV29-1	.	TRBJ1-4	TGCAGCGTTGAAGGGGTCAGTCCTGAAAAACTGTTTTTT	CSVEGVSPEKLFF
many	TRBV7-2	.	TRBJ1-1	TGTGCCAGCAGCTTGAGTGGGGGGGGAGCTGAAGCTTTCTTT	CASSLSGGGAEAFF
.	TRBV20-1	.	TRBJ1-2	TGCAGTGCCGGCATTAATTCTAACTATGGCTACACCTTC	CSAGINSNYGYTF
many	TRBV10-3	TRBD1	TRBJ1-5	TGTGCCATCAGGGACAGGGACGATCAGCCCCAGCATTTT	CAIRDRDDQPQHF
many	TRBV2	TRBD1	TRBJ1-2	TGTGCCAGCGGGGACAGGGTCCTCTCGTATCATGGCTACACCTTC	CASGDRVLSYHGYTF
.	TRBV5-3	.	TRBJ2-7	TGTGCCAGAACCTACGAGCAGTACTTC	CARTYEQYF
.	TRBV24-1	.	TRBJ1-1	TGTGCCAGCAGCCAAGATCAGGGGCCGATGAACACTGAAGCTTTCTTT	CASSQDQGPMNTEAFF
few	TRBV11-2	TRBD2	TRBJ2-5	TGTGCCAGCAGCTTAGCGGGGGGGACGGAGACCCAGTACTTC	CASSLAGGTETQYF
.	TRBV28	TRBD1	TRBJ2-5	TGTGCCAGTGGGACAGGGGCGGAGACCCAGTACTTC	CASGTGAETQYF
.	TRBV10-3	TRBD2	TRBJ2-7	TGTGCCATCAGTGAGGCTAGCGGGAATTACGAGCAGTACTTC	CAISEASGNYEQYF
.	TRBV10-3	TRBD1	TRBJ2-3	TGTGCCATCAGTTCGGCGTATGGACAGGGGAGCACAGATACGCAGTATTTT	CAISSAYGQGSTDTQYF
.	TRBV3-1	TRBD2	TRBJ2-7	TGTGCCAGCAGCCAGGGACTAGCGGGAGTGTCGGCTCCGGAGCAGTACTTC	CASSQGLAGVSAPEQYF
.	TRBV12-3/TRBV12-4	.	TRBJ2-2	TGTGCCAGCAGTTTCAAGGGAATGGCCGGGGAGCTGTTTTTT	CASSFKGMAGELFF
many	TRBV19	.	TRBJ1-2	TGTGCCAGTATGCGATCGACCTATGGCTACACCTTC	CASMRSTYGYTF
.	TRBV6-6	.	TRBJ2-5	TGTGCCAGCAGGGAGACAGTGTACCAAGAGACCCAGTACTTC	CASRETVYQETQYF
.	TRBV27	.	TRBJ1-1	TGTGCCAGCAGAACCGGGACATCCAGGGAGGCTTTCTTT	CASRTGTSREAFF
many	TRBV7-9	.	TRBJ1-1	TGTGCCAGCAGCGCGCAGGCGAACACTGAAGCTTTCTTT	CASSAQANTEAFF
few	TRBV6-5	.	TRBJ2-5	TGTGCCAGCAGGATCTTCCGCGGGAAAGAGACCCAGTACTTC	CASRIFRGKETQYF